This T cell receptor beta chain was found in a study of blood T cell repertoires in COVID-19. CDR1 and CDR2 from the germline V gene are MNHNS and SASEGT. V was shortened by 2 bases and J by 3 bases, with 7 bases between the two germline ends. The CDR3 has 14 amino acids. Using immunoSEQ multiplex PCR, the repertoire was profiled, and TCRdb retains in-frame clones only, with some absent. The table includes some 300,000 clones, about nine tenths detected once. The receptor was derived from a woman in her fifties or sixties who had been exposed to COVID-19. Sequences were obtained from PBMCs or T cells enriched from blood (not recorded which). V usage is TRBV6-1 and J usage is TRBJ2-2; possible D gene TRBD2, 6 bases. This CDR3 reads CASSERGDTGELFF. In DNA form, the CDR3 reads TGTGCCAGCAGTGAACGCGGGGACACCGGGGAGCTGTTTTTT.